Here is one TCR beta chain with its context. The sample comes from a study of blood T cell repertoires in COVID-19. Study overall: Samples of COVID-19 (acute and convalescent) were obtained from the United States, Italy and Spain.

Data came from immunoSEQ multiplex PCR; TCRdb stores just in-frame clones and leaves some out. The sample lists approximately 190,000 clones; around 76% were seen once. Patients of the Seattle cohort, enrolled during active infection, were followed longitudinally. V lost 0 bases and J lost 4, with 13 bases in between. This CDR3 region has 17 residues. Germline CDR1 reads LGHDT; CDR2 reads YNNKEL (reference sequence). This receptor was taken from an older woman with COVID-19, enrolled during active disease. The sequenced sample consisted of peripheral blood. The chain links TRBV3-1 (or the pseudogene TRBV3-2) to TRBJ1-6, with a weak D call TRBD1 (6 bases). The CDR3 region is CASSQEARTAYNSPLHF. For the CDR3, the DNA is TGTGCCAGCAGCCAAGAAGCCAGGACAGCGTATAATTCACCCCTCCACTTT.